Reported below is one T cell receptor beta chain. These data come from a study of CD8 T cells in Susac syndrome. Study at large: Patients with Susac syndrome, at blood draw, were therapy-naive, on corticosteroids, or on intravenous immunoglobulin alone.

The RNA, roughly 0.5 to 1 ug, was put through reverse transcription using random hexamers. Amplification of TCR beta CDR3 by immunoSEQ multiplex PCR spanned 54 Vbeta and 13 Jbeta. TCRdb redid the calling of the immunoSEQ multiplex PCR reads with MiXCR, one entry per CDR3 protein. The repertoire holds about 240,000 distinct CDR3 sequences, with roughly 95% as singletons. Germline V CDR1 and CDR2: SGHNT, YYREEE (reference sequence). V lost 4 bases to trimming and J lost 5 bases, with 16 bases between them. The CDR3 covers 15 residues. The authors carried out high-throughput sequencing of TCR beta. They applied it to CD8+ and CD4+ T cells obtained from blood.

This sequence originates from a human donor with Susac syndrome. The chain uses TRBV5-4 and TRBJ2-1, with D perhaps assigned TRBD1 or TRBD2 (5 bases each). The source material was CD4+ T cells from PBMCs. The CDR3 bases are TGTGCCAGCAGCCAGGGAGTTCTGAGGGACAATGAGCAGTTCTTC. This encodes CASSQGVLRDNEQFF.